The 14 T cell receptor beta chains below come from one sample, sequenced in a study of post-analysis software for immune sequencing data. cDNA libraries for TCR beta contained unique molecular identifiers. TCRdb re-called the PCR reads with MiXCR, one entry per CDR3 protein. The sample gives about 800,000 distinct CDR3 sequences, roughly 29% of which show up once; roughly 0.54% is in the top ten. The antigens these receptors bind are not known. Whole-study results and caveats: In patients, five TRBV segments were more frequent than in controls, with TRBV5-6, TRBV5-1 and TRBV20-1 among them.

Material for sequencing was blood. These receptors all come from a girl between 10 and 17 years old with multiple sclerosis.

This clonotype has just a few counts. The chain couples TRBV7-8 to TRBJ2-4, with TRBD2 matching 12 bases. TRBJ2-5 matches the DNA end more closely, so the J call is doubtful. Germline assignment: CDR1 SGHVS and CDR2 FQNEAQ. The CDR3 contains 20 residues. CDR3: CASSLFPLAGGPHCQETQYF. For the CDR3, the DNA is TGTGCCAGCAGCTTATTTCCTCTAGCGGGAGGGCCTCACTGCCAAGAGACCCAGTACTTC.

The chain links TRBV3-1 to TRBJ2-2; no firm D call. V dropped 4 bases and J dropped 5 bases, with 11 bases sitting between them. The CDR3 has 14 residues. Germline CDR1 LGHDT, CDR2 YNNKEL (reference sequence). The CDR3 loop is CASSPPVRTGELFF. The CDR3 DNA sequence: TGTGCCAGCAGCCCCCCGGTTCGGACCGGGGAGCTGTTTTTT.

The chain is built from TRBV29-1 and TRBJ1-2, with 7 positions matching TRBD1. V dropped 6 bases and J dropped 6; count of bases not matched to a gene: 13. This CDR3 contains 14 residues. CDR1 and CDR2 (germline): SQVTM, ANQGSEA. The CDR3 bases are TGCAGCGTCGCAAAAGGGACAGTTTTTGATGGCTACACCTTC. Residues: CSVAKGTVFDGYTF.

This clonotype was recorded at least ten times. The V call is TRBV9, the J call TRBJ2-7; 8 nucleotides align to TRBD1. Germline V gives CDR1 SGDLS, CDR2 YYNGEE. V gave up 4 bases and J gave up 9 bases; unmatched junction bases: 21. The CDR3 is 17 amino acids. CDR3 residues: CASSPHRQGNPGLGQYF. As DNA, the CDR3 is TGTGCCAGCAGCCCACACAGACAGGGGAATCCGGGATTGGGGCAGTACTTC.

The chain carries TRBV5-1 and TRBJ2-1; D uncertain. The germline V gene has CDR1 SGHRS and CDR2 YFSETQ. V lost 5 bases, J lost 6 bases, and 18 bases lay in between. The CDR3 loop spans 15 amino acids. CDR3 DNA sequence: TGCGCCAGCAGTCCTCGTCCCCCCGACGGCAATGAGCAGTTCTTC. Its translation is CASSPRPPDGNEQFF.

The chain recombines TRBV20-1 with TRBJ2-5, with a possible D match to TRBD2 (6 bases). The V end lost 0 bases, the J end lost 5 bases, and 16 bases lay between the germline ends. This CDR3 contains 15 residues. Germline CDR1 is DFQATT and CDR2 is SNEGSKA (reference sequence). CDR3 sequence: CSARDGSGGRETQYF. In DNA, the CDR3 is TGCAGTGCTAGAGATGGCTCTGGTGGGAGGGAGACCCAGTACTTC.

This clonotype came up many times. The chain uses TRBV29-1 and TRBJ2-7; 9 nucleotides agree with TRBD2. CDR3 length: 13 residues. CDR1 SQVTM and CDR2 ANQGSEA come from the germline V gene. V shed 3 bases and J 3 bases; nucleotides not matched to a gene: 3. CDR3 sequence: CSVEAREGYEQYF. In DNA, the CDR3 is TGCAGCGTTGAGGCGCGGGAGGGCTACGAGCAGTACTTC.

This clonotype showed up just once. This sequence joins TRBV15 and TRBJ2-3; D may be TRBD2 (7 bases). This CDR3 has 17 amino acids. Germline V gene sequence: CDR1 LNHNV, CDR2 YYDKDF (reference sequence). V was cut by 0 bases and J by 0 bases, with 13 bases left in between. This chain's CDR3 is CATSRDRGGASTDTQYF. As DNA, the CDR3 is TGTGCCACCAGCAGAGATAGGGGGGGGGCCAGCACAGATACGCAGTATTTT.

This clonotype has more than one count but fewer than ten. This rearrangement joins TRBV29-1 to TRBJ2-7; 12 bases agree with TRBD2. Losses at the gene ends were 6 bases for V and 5 bases for J; bases not matched to a gene: 2. Germline values: CDR1 SQVTM, CDR2 ANQGSEA. The length of the CDR3 is 12 residues. The CDR3 region has the DNA TGCAGCGTGACTAGCGGGAGCGACGAGCAGTACTTC. Its translation is CSVTSGSDEQYF.

This clonotype was observed a handful of times. This chain joins TRBV5-5 and TRBJ2-5; 7 bases are a match to TRBD2. The J call is uncertain, as TRBJ2-7 better fits the DNA end. The germline V gene encodes CDR1 SGHKS and CDR2 YYEKEE (reference sequence). The CDR3 contains 14 residues. CDR3 amino acids: CASSPEYGGGEQYF. In nucleotides, the CDR3 is TGTGCCAGCAGCCCAGAATATGGGGGGGGCGAGCAGTACTTC.

This chain uses TRBV19 with TRBJ2-3, with D possibly being TRBD1 (6 bases). V lost 4 bases and J lost 2, with 10 bases in between. The V gene's germline CDR1 is LNHDA and CDR2 SQIVND (reference sequence). The CDR3 length is 14 residues. The CDR3 is CASSNQGPTDTQYF. DNA of the CDR3: TGTGCCAGTAGTAACCAGGGGCCCACAGATACGCAGTATTTT. The whole variable domain, filled in from reference TRBV19 and TRBJ2-3, reads DGGITQSPKYLFRKEGQNVTLSCEQNLNHDAMYWYRQDPGQGLRLIYYSQIVNDFQKGDIAEGYSVSREKKESFPLTVTSAQKNPTAFYLCASSNQGPTDTQYFGPGTRLTVL.

This clonotype was counted a few times. The chain joins TRBV4-1 to TRBJ2-5; 7 positions agree with TRBD2. Germline assignment: CDR1 MGHRA and CDR2 YSYEKL. The CDR3 totals 17 residues. V gave up 1 base and J gave up 11 bases; unmatched junction bases: 19. Written as DNA, the CDR3 is TGCGCCAGCAGCCAAGTTAGCGGGCATGTAGGGAGAAATGAGCAGTACTTC. The encoded protein is CASSQVSGHVGRNEQYF.

This clonotype was counted ten times or more. CDR3 in DNA: TGCAGCTTCAAGACAGGCTCCTACGAGCAGTACTTC. This codes for CSFKTGSYEQYF. This chain connects TRBV29-1 to TRBJ2-7; possible D gene TRBD1, 6 bases. The CDR3 extends over 12 amino acids. The germline gives CDR1 SQVTM, CDR2 ANQGSEA. V dropped 8 bases and J dropped 0 bases, with 11 bases sitting between them.

This clonotype has ten or more counts. This sequence joins TRBV5-6 and TRBJ2-3; no clear D. V shed 4 bases and J shed 8 bases, with 14 bases lying between them. This CDR3 is 13 amino acids long. Germline lookup yields CDR1 SGHDT and CDR2 YYEEEE. CDR3 protein: CASSPFLEGTQYF. The CDR3 bases are TGTGCCAGCAGCCCCTTTCTGGAAGGTACGCAGTATTTT.